Each of the 15 T cell receptor beta chains below was sequenced from the same sample in a study of cytomegalovirus exposure and HLA in healthy donors. PCR primers comprised 60 Vbeta and 13 Jbeta primers. Method: immunoSEQ multiplex PCR; TCRdb's copy keeps in-frame clones and lacks some. The sample carries roughly 120,000 clones, 80% recorded once. Sequencing was performed on PBMCs. The receptors were gathered from a male donor in good health and CMV-seronegative.

The chain recombines TRBV14 with TRBJ1-3; a possible D gene is TRBD1 (6 bases). V was pared by 4 bases and J by 4 bases, with 11 bases between. The CDR3 runs to 14 residues. Germline CDR1 SGHDN, CDR2 FVKESK. The CDR3 here is CASSLQGYGNTIYF. DNA for the CDR3: TGTGCCAGCAGCCTTCAGGGGTACGGAAACACCATATATTTT.

The chain recombines TRBV27 with TRBJ1-2; 8 nucleotides match TRBD1. Germline CDR1 MNHEY, CDR2 SMNVEV (reference sequence). With V trimmed by 2 bases and J by 4 bases, 6 bases remained unmatched. This CDR3 spans 15 amino acids. The CDR3 DNA is TGTGCCAGCAGTTTAGTCGGACAGGGACGCTATGGCTACACCTTC. Its translation: CASSLVGQGRYGYTF.

The chain combines TRBV30 with TRBJ2-5, with 9 bases aligning to TRBD2. Judging by the DNA end, TRBJ2-7 fits better; the J call may be wrong. The CDR3 has 13 amino acids. Germline CDR1 and CDR2: GTSNPN and SVGIG (reference sequence). CDR3 nucleotides: TGTGCCTGGAGCAGGGGACTAGCAGTCGAGCAGTACTTC. Translation: CAWSRGLAVEQYF.

A word on this clone: At the DNA level, this CDR3 is encoded by other sequences in the same sample as well. The chain uses TRBV5-1 and TRBJ2-3, with unresolved D. The germline V gene encodes CDR1 SGHRS and CDR2 YFSETQ. The V end lost 0 bases, the J end lost 6 bases, and 8 bases lay between the germline ends. The CDR3 loop spans 13 amino acids. The CDR3 sequence: CASSLAGRDTQYF. The CDR3 bases are TGCGCCAGCAGCTTGGCTGGCCGCGATACGCAGTATTTT.

The J gene is TRBJ2-6, the V gene TRBV6-1, with D perhaps TRBD2 (5 bases). The CDR3 is made up of 15 amino acids. Trimming cost V 2 bases and J 2 bases, with 7 bases left between them. Per the germline V gene, CDR1 is MNHNS and CDR2 is SASEGT. CDR3 DNA: TGTGCCAGCAGTGAACGGGGTACTGGGGCCAACGTCCTGACTTTC. Its protein product is CASSERGTGANVLTF.

V is TRBV6-5 and J is TRBJ2-7; D is perhaps TRBD2 (6 bases). The CDR3 sequence is 14 residues long. V was pared by 4 bases and J by 6 bases, with 16 bases between. Germline loops: CDR1 MNHEY, CDR2 SVGAGI. The CDR3 DNA is TGTGCCAGCAGTTCTCTAGCGTTCGGCCGCGAGCAGTACTTC. This sequence encodes CASSSLAFGREQYF.

V usage is TRBV30 and J usage is TRBJ2-7; tentatively, D is TRBD1 (6 bases). This CDR3 has 14 amino acids. Trimming took 5 bases from V and 7 from J, leaving 21 bases between them. CDR1 GTSNPN and CDR2 SVGIG come from the germline V gene (reference sequence). The CDR3 is CAWGKGGPLGEQYF. In nucleotides, the CDR3 is TGTGCCTGGGGAAAAGGGGGACCACTTGGAGAGCAGTACTTC.

The chain employs TRBV5-1 and TRBJ2-1; no reliable D call. The CDR3 runs to 12 residues. V was trimmed by 7 bases and J by 4 bases, leaving 9 bases between them. The V gene's germline CDR1 is SGHRS and CDR2 YFSETQ. This CDR3 is CASGPGYNEQFF. The CDR3 coding sequence is TGCGCCAGCGGTCCCGGGTACAATGAGCAGTTCTTC.

The V gene is TRBV11-2, the J gene TRBJ1-2, with D tentatively TRBD1 (6 bases). Trimming removed 4 bases from V and 2 bases from J, with 17 bases in between. The CDR3 is 16 amino acids. In germline, CDR1 is SGHAT, CDR2 FQNNGV. Here the CDR3 reads CASSSIIRGGNYGYTF. CDR3 nucleotide sequence: TGTGCCAGCAGCTCAATAATACGGGGGGGCAACTATGGCTACACCTTC.

The chain links TRBV6-6 to TRBJ2-5; 8 bases are a match to TRBD1. The germline V gene encodes CDR1 MNHNY and CDR2 SVGAGI (reference sequence). This CDR3 has 16 residues. The trim removed 5 bases at V and 3 bases at J, leaving 11 bases unmatched. The CDR3 loop is CASSPRQGIGKETQYF. CDR3 bases: TGTGCCAGCAGTCCCAGACAGGGGATAGGGAAAGAGACCCAGTACTTC.

V gene TRBV6-4 combines with J gene TRBJ2-7, with 7 bases matching TRBD1. The CDR3 consists of 14 residues. The ends lost 3 bases at V and 0 bases at J; junction bases unmatched: 2. Germline V gene lookup returns CDR1 MRHNA and CDR2 SNTAGT. CDR3 sequence reads: CASSEGTDSYEQYF. In DNA, the CDR3 is TGTGCCAGCAGTGAAGGGACAGACTCCTACGAGCAGTACTTC.

This clone was seen a single time. The genes are TRBV2 and TRBJ2-7; D call uncertain. The V gene's germline CDR1 is SNHLY and CDR2 FYNNEI. The CDR3 is 16 amino acids. V gave up 0 bases and J gave up 0 bases, with 12 bases separating them. CDR3 nucleotide sequence: TGTGCCAGCAGTGAAGCGCTTCGACGGGTCTCCTACGAGCAGTACTTC. Residues: CASSEALRRVSYEQYF.

The V gene is TRBV10-3, the J gene TRBJ1-2; no clear D gene. The germline V gene encodes CDR1 ENHRY and CDR2 SYGVKD. V dropped 2 bases and J dropped 4 bases, with 8 bases sitting between them. This CDR3 has 13 amino acids. The CDR3 reads CAISENLAYGYTF. In DNA, the CDR3 is TGTGCCATCAGTGAGAACCTAGCCTATGGCTACACCTTC.

The chain links TRBV5-4 to TRBJ1-4; the match to TRBD1 covers 7 bases. The CDR3 has 14 amino acids. J was trimmed by 7 bases and V by 0 bases; bases with no gene match: 3. The V gene's germline CDR1 is SGHNT and CDR2 YYREEE (reference sequence). As DNA, the CDR3 is TGTGCCAGCAGCTTGGACAGGGGTACTGAAAAACTGTTTTTT. It specifies CASSLDRGTEKLFF. Supplemented by reference TRBV5-4 and TRBJ1-4, the full variable domain reads ETGVTQSPTHLIKTRGQQVTLRCSSQSGHNTVSWYQQALGQGPQFIFQYYREEENGRGNFPPRFSGLQFPNYSSELNVNALELDDSALYLCASSLDRGTEKLFFGSGTQLSVL.

The rearrangement uses TRBV27 and TRBJ2-3; the D gene is possibly TRBD2 (5 bases). The CDR3 runs 13 residues. Trimming removed 6 bases from V and 2 bases from J, with 9 bases in between. CDR1 and CDR2 from the germline V gene are MNHEY and SMNVEV (reference sequence). As DNA, the CDR3 is TGTGCCAGCAGGACTATAAACACAGATACGCAGTATTTT. It encodes CASRTINTDTQYF.